What follows is one T cell receptor (beta chain) and its context. Antigen specificity is unknown. This CDR3 is 13 amino acids long. V lost 3 bases, J lost 1 base, and 6 bases lay in between. From germline, CDR1 is LGHNA and CDR2 YNFKEQ. The protocol was immunoSEQ multiplex PCR, while the TCRdb copy is restricted to in-frame clones and leaves out a portion. The repertoire includes tens of thousands of clones, roughly 80% of them detected once, and 2.1% sits in the top ten. This sample stems from a study of T cell clones after liver transplantation. About the study: At least one year of complete immunosuppression withdrawal without enzymes over twice normal defined tolerance.

General study results and limits: Post-transplant, graft-donor-reactive CD4 TCRbeta sequences in blood dropped significantly in most of the 8 subjects.

The sample consisted of CD4+ T cells from blood, taken 48 to 50 months after liver transplant. This receptor was obtained from a human patient who received a liver transplant. The graft donor may be the source of some T cells. The chain has TRBV4-2 and TRBJ1-1; D is unresolved. The CDR3, as DNA: TGTGCCAGCAGCCACAATGGGAACACTGAAGCTTTCTTT. This codes for CASSHNGNTEAFF.